This TCR beta chain was obtained from a study of blood T cell repertoires in COVID-19 (TCRdb year 2020). For context, the study as a whole: Samples covering the acute and convalescent phases of COVID-19 were provided by collaborators in the United States, Italy and Spain. The material from the prospective study consisted of cDNA or gDNA derived from T cells, B-cell-depleted T cells, or PBMCs. Sample metadata almost always included a de-identified subject ID, COVID-19 status, age in years and sex. Samples were obtained from the ongoing ImmuneRACE study (first 160 participants) and from approximately 1,200 subjects provided by 6 global collaborators. Where available, HLA class I and class II types were obtained from metadata supplied by the sample provider rather than from assay-based typing. Deeply sampled blood TCRbeta repertoires from subjects exposed to, actively infected with, or recovered from COVID-19 were included in the dataset. The repertoires were released in a freely available public database intended as a resource for research on the immune response to SARS-CoV-2. The full study reports these points: The amount of clinical and demographic metadata varied by source and participant and was provided uncurated.

Details on this clone: What this receptor recognizes is not known. No base qualities exist here, and no much larger clone lies one base off it.

Each collaborating institution followed its own protocols to collect whole blood in K2EDTA tubes. For TCRbeta analysis, collaborators shipped samples in one of three forms: frozen whole blood, isolated PBMCs, or DNA extracted from either of those sample types. The CDR3 numbers 13 residues from cysteine through phenylalanine. CDR3 DNA is the only sequence kept; it has 39 bases, read in frame from the first base. Trimming removed 3 bases from V and 4 bases from J; the gene matches leave 0 bases unexplained. CDR1 and CDR2 (SGHAT, FQNNGV) derive from the germline V gene. TCRbeta CDR3 regions were amplified from genomic DNA by means of the immunoSEQ Assay, a bias-controlled multiplex PCR. In the authors' own workflow: The number of nucleated cells in each sample was estimated from the amplification of reference gene primers within the assay. Sequence reads were collapsed and filtered to measure the absolute abundance of every unique TCRbeta CDR3 rearrangement. For each sample, productive Simpson clonality was calculated as the square root of Simpson's diversity index over productive rearrangements. Entries here come from immuneACCESS through TCRdb and include only in-frame sequences with V and J called. Some clones fail to appear in such tables; in the studies checked, an unresolved V gene covers under half of the shortfall, and the cause of the remainder is unknown. The V and J calls and clone size were taken over from that table, and D and trimming were inferred from the DNA. This sample has 200,000 to 250,000 clones in its table, and 70% to 90% of those were observed once. Of the sample, around 1.5% falls within the top ten clones.

The sample was peripheral blood. The TCR sequence derives from a man between 18 and 29 years old with active or convalescent COVID-19. The rearrangement combines TRBV11-2 with TRBJ1-5; TRBD1 fits 7 bases in the junction. The CDR3 amino acid sequence is: CASSLDRNQPQHF. The DNA sequence reads TGTGCCAGCAGCTTGGACAGGAATCAGCCCCAGCATTTT.